A single sample gave rise to the 9 T cell receptor beta chains below, sequenced in a study of blood T cell repertoires in COVID-19 (dated by TCRdb to about 2020). Library preparation was by the immunoSEQ multiplex PCR assay. TCRdb re-hosts the immuneACCESS table, in-frame sequences only. Its copies lack some clones; in the studies checked, an unresolved V gene accounts for under half of them, and the cause for the rest is not known. The sample table contains 70,000 to 80,000 clones; only one count was recorded for 82% of them. The ten top clones hold roughly an eighth of the sample. The specimen sequenced was peripheral blood. Every receptor here comes from a woman over 75 with acute or convalescent COVID-19.

The CDR3 loop reads CAGNRGPNYGYTF. CDR3 nucleotides: TGCGCCGGTAACAGGGGACCTAACTATGGCTACACCTTC. The rearrangement uses TRBV10-1 and TRBJ1-2; the match to TRBD1 covers 7 bases. V dropped 11 bases and J dropped 0; count of bases not matched to a gene: 6. The germline V gene has CDR1 WNHNN and CDR2 SYGVQD (reference sequence). CDR3 size: 13 residues.

V usage is TRBV28 and J usage is TRBJ2-5, with 8 bases identical to TRBD1. Germline-derived CDR1 and CDR2 are MDHEN and SYDVKM. The CDR3 has 12 amino acids. The trim removed 5 bases at V and 14 bases at J, leaving 10 bases unmatched. The CDR3 sequence: CASSPRTGNVYF. The CDR3 nucleotides are TGTGCCAGCAGTCCCCGGACAGGGAACGTATACTTC.

J is TRBJ1-5 and V is TRBV19; possible D gene TRBD1, 5 bases. The CDR3 spans 15 residues. Trimming pared 1 base from V and 6 bases from J, leaving 13 bases between. Germline V CDR1 and CDR2: LNHDA, SQIVND (reference sequence). CDR3 sequence reads: CASSIGAGQRQPQHF. The DNA for the CDR3 is TGTGCCAGTAGTATAGGTGCAGGGCAACGTCAGCCCCAGCATTTT.

This chain uses TRBV29-1 with TRBJ1-1; no firm D call. Germline V lookup: CDR1 SQVTM, CDR2 ANQGSEA. The CDR3 covers 14 residues. V was cut by 6 bases and J by 1 base, with 15 bases left in between. The chain's CDR3 is CSVANREPNTEAFF. The CDR3 DNA follows: TGCAGCGTGGCCAACAGAGAACCGAACACTGAAGCTTTCTTT.

The rearrangement links TRBV10-2 to TRBJ2-3; a weak D match, TRBD2 (5 bases). Trimming took off 2 bases at V and 0 bases at J, with 21 bases between the two ends. Germline CDR1 and CDR2: WSHSY and SAAADI. CDR3 length: 19 residues. In nucleotides, the CDR3 is TGCGCCAGCAGTGAGCCTCAAGGCGGGCGGAGCTCTAGCACAGATACGCAGTATTTT. It is translated as CASSEPQGGRSSSTDTQYF.

This clone was found once. This sequence joins TRBV9 and TRBJ2-2; TRBD1 matches at 10 bases. Per the germline V gene, CDR1 is SGDLS and CDR2 is YYNGEE. The V segment lost 4 bases and the J segment 4 bases; nucleotides outside the gene matches: 7. The CDR3 is made up of 16 amino acids. CDR3 residues: CASSSRQGAGTGELFF. DNA of the CDR3: TGTGCCAGCAGCTCTCGACAGGGGGCTGGCACCGGGGAGCTGTTTTTT.

CDR3 amino acids: CASSGGGPGGETQYF. The DNA of the CDR3 is TGTGCCAGCAGCGGCGGGGGGCCTGGGGGCGAGACCCAGTACTTC. The chain couples TRBV5-5 to TRBJ2-5, with 8 bases that match TRBD2. This CDR3 is 15 amino acids long. V shed 4 bases and J 5 bases; nucleotides not matched to a gene: 10. Germline-derived CDR1 and CDR2 are SGHKS and YYEKEE (reference sequence).

This clone was counted a single time. This chain uses TRBV9 with TRBJ1-2, with 7 bases fitting TRBD1. V shed 0 bases and J 7 bases; nucleotides not matched to a gene: 3. CDR3 length equals 13 residues. From germline, CDR1 is SGDLS and CDR2 YYNGEE. This CDR3 is CASSVEGAGGYTF. CDR3 bases: TGTGCCAGCAGCGTAGAGGGGGCGGGTGGCTACACCTTC. Based on the CDR3 plus reference TRBV9 and TRBJ1-2, the full variable domain is DSGVTQTPKHLITATGQRVTLRCSPRSGDLSVYWYQQSLDQGLQFLIQYYNGEERAKGNILERFSAQQFPDLHSELNLSSLELGDSALYFCASSVEGAGGYTFGSGTRLTVV.

The chain has TRBV28 and TRBJ2-7; maybe TRBD2 (6 bases). Trimming cost V 2 bases and J 0 bases, with 11 bases left between them. The V gene's germline CDR1 is MDHEN and CDR2 SYDVKM. This CDR3 has 15 residues. CDR3 DNA: TGTGCCAGCAGTTTAGGGGGGTCCACCTCCTACGAGCAGTACTTC. It specifies CASSLGGSTSYEQYF.